What follows are 32 T cell receptor beta chains derived from one specimen sequenced in a study of T cells in Graves' hyperthyroidism and ophthalmopathy (dated by TCRdb to between 2019 and 2020). Library preparation was by multiplex PCR. Sequencing was carried out with an Illumina HiSeq 2000. Amplification of TCR beta CDR3 regions was carried out from RNA transcripts. For the first round of RT-PCR on the TCR CDR3, the HTBI primer set was used together with the Qiagen OneStep RT-PCR kit. TCRdb reprocessed the public reads (quality trimming at Q25 with fastp, clone calling with MiXCR) and kept in-frame beta chains. One record per CDR3 amino acid sequence lists the most common genes and DNA. The sample data list approximately 420,000 distinct CDR3 sequences, and roughly 15% of these were observed just once. Jointly, the top ten make up approximately 5.3% of the sample. Specimen: blood. The receptors derive from a woman under 30 with Graves' hyperthyroidism.

The rearrangement uses TRBV28 and TRBJ1-2; the D gene is possibly TRBD1 (6 bases). V lost 10 bases and J lost 1, with 22 bases in between. Germline values: CDR1 MDHEN, CDR2 SYDVKM. The CDR3 is 16 amino acids. CDR3 DNA sequence: TGTGCCACTGGCGAATGGACCCTACAGGGTAACTATGGCTACACCTTC. Translating gives CATGEWTLQGNYGYTF.

The rearrangement uses TRBV10-3 and TRBJ1-1; D gene unclear. V was trimmed by 7 bases and J by 2 bases, leaving 14 bases between them. The CDR3 runs to 14 residues. The germline gives CDR1 ENHRY, CDR2 SYGVKD. The CDR3 DNA reads as TGTGCCATCAAGGCGTACAGCCAAAACACTGAAGCTTTCTTT. Translation: CAIKAYSQNTEAFF.

This clonotype was seen more than once but under ten times. The chain is built from TRBV30 and TRBJ1-2; no clear D. Per the germline V gene, CDR1 is GTSNPN and CDR2 is SVGIG (reference sequence). The CDR3 length is 15 residues. V was clipped by 3 bases and J by 7 bases, with 21 bases between them. The CDR3 DNA reads as TGTGCCTGGAGCGGCCTTGGGGTGGTGGTCTCTGGCTACACCTTC. Protein sequence: CAWSGLGVVVSGYTF.

This clonotype was counted at least ten times. The chain has TRBV3-1 and TRBJ2-1, with TRBD2 identical over 11 bases. The junction had 7 bases not matched to a gene; V was cut back by 4 bases and J by 5 bases. The CDR3 length is 16 residues. Germline CDR1 LGHDT, CDR2 YNNKEL (reference sequence). This chain's CDR3 is CASSPRTSGLHNEQFF. The DNA for the CDR3 is TGTGCCAGCAGCCCCCGGACTAGCGGGCTTCACAATGAGCAGTTCTTC.

This clonotype was observed at least ten times. CDR3 DNA sequence: TGCAGTGCAGGACTAGCGGGAGGGGGCTCCACAGATACGCAGTATTTT. Translating gives CSAGLAGGGSTDTQYF. The chain combines TRBV20-1 with TRBJ2-3, with 15 bases that match TRBD2. The CDR3 loop spans 16 amino acids. CDR1 is DFQATT, CDR2 SNEGSKA, per germline (reference sequence). V trimming: 6 bases; J trimming: 2 bases; junction bases outside the gene matches: 6.

This clonotype was found a few times. Without the conserved terminal phenylalanine or tryptophan, this CDR3 likely stems from a read error. The V gene is TRBV28, the J gene TRBJ1-6; D possibly corresponds to TRBD1 (5 bases). The CDR3 sequence is 14 residues long. Trimming left V 5 bases short and J 4 bases short, with 9 bases between. Germline CDR1 reads MDHEN; CDR2 reads SYDVKM. The CDR3 spells CASSLRQYNSPLHL. The DNA of the CDR3 is TGTGCCAGCAGTCTAAGACAGTATAATTCACCCCTCCACCTT.

This clonotype has a count of ten or more. The J gene is TRBJ2-1, the V gene TRBV9; D is unclear. The CDR3 runs 15 residues. CDR1 and CDR2 from the germline V gene are SGDLS and YYNGEE. Trimming shortened V by 0 bases and J by 6 bases, and 13 bases separated the two germline ends. CDR3 in DNA: TGTGCCAGCAGCGTAGTAGGTGGGTGGCGCAATGAGCAGTTCTTC. This encodes CASSVVGGWRNEQFF.

There are a few counts of this clonotype. The chain employs TRBV5-6 and TRBJ1-2; D possibly corresponds to TRBD1 (5 bases). CDR1 is SGHDT and CDR2 is YYEEEE in the germline V gene. The CDR3 has 16 residues. V was cut by 0 bases and J by 4 bases, with 16 bases left in between. This CDR3 is CASSLGGRLRLYGYTF. CDR3 in DNA: TGTGCCAGCAGCTTGGGGGGACGCCTGCGGCTCTATGGCTACACCTTC.

This chain uses TRBV6-1 with TRBJ1-1; no firm D call. Germline CDR1 MNHNS, CDR2 SASEGT. CDR3 size: 14 residues. Trimming took 4 bases from V and 3 from J, leaving 12 bases between them. CDR3 coding DNA: TGTGCCAGCAGTGTTGTACTCGTGGACACTGAAGCTTTCTTT. Translating it yields CASSVVLVDTEAFF.

Many counts were recorded for this clonotype. V usage is TRBV12-3 or TRBV12-4 and J usage is TRBJ2-1; D is uncertain. V was pared by 4 bases and J by 5 bases, with 9 bases between. CDR3 size: 13 residues. The CDR3 region has the DNA TGTGCCAGCAGTTCCCCGATAAACAATGAGCAGTTCTTC. Residues: CASSSPINNEQFF.

This chain joins TRBV27 and TRBJ1-4; TRBD1 might be the D (5 bases). The germline CDR1 and CDR2 sequences are MNHEY and SMNVEV (reference sequence). V lost 1 base to trimming and J lost 2 bases, with 14 bases between them. This CDR3 spans 17 amino acids. This CDR3 reads CASSLLPGQGTNEKLFF. The CDR3 DNA sequence: TGTGCCAGCAGTTTATTGCCCGGGCAGGGCACTAATGAAAAACTGTTTTTT.

Many counts were recorded for this clonotype. This chain uses TRBV20-1 with TRBJ2-7; no clear D gene. The CDR3 runs to 11 residues. Germline CDR1 is DFQATT and CDR2 is SNEGSKA (reference sequence). The germline V and J ends were trimmed by 6 bases and 3 bases, with 9 bases remaining between them. Here the CDR3 reads CSAAYGYEQYF. CDR3 nucleotide sequence: TGCAGTGCAGCGTATGGCTACGAGCAGTACTTC.

Points on this clonotype: The junction does not match germline at one end; this may be a read error. The chain employs TRBV14 and TRBJ2-2; D perhaps matches TRBD2 (5 bases). This CDR3 region has 17 residues. CDR1 and CDR2 (germline): SGHDN, FVKESK. The CDR3 DNA is TGTGCCAGCAGCCAAGATCGGAGACGGACCCTCACCGGGGAGCTGTCTTTT. This codes for CASSQDRRRTLTGELSF.

This clonotype came up many times. The genes are TRBV20-1 and TRBJ2-7, with 10 nucleotides matching TRBD1. CDR3 size: 13 residues. Unmatched junction bases numbered 4, after V lost 6 bases and J lost 2 bases. CDR1 is DFQATT, CDR2 SNEGSKA, per germline (reference sequence). CDR3 region: CSAGGTGAYEQYF. The CDR3, as DNA: TGCAGTGCCGGCGGGACAGGGGCCTACGAGCAGTACTTC.

Ten or more counts support this clonotype. The genes are TRBV11-2 and TRBJ1-1, with TRBD1 matching 7 bases. The CDR3 has 16 amino acids. V shed 6 bases, J shed 8 bases, and the junction held 18 bases outside the gene matches. Looked up from germline, CDR1 is SGHAT and CDR2 is FQNNGV. The CDR3 protein is CASRPGGTDSTREAFF. As DNA, the CDR3 is TGTGCCAGCAGGCCCGGAGGGACAGACTCGACCCGGGAAGCTTTCTTT.

The sample holds a few counts of this clonotype. The genes are TRBV20-1 and TRBJ2-4; D possibly corresponds to TRBD1 (6 bases). The germline gives CDR1 DFQATT, CDR2 SNEGSKA (reference sequence). CDR3 length: 20 residues. The V end lost 3 bases, the J end lost 2 bases, and 29 bases lay between the germline ends. The CDR3 DNA reads as TGCAGTGCTAGCGAAGGATCTATCGGCGGACAGATTAGTACCAAAAACATTCAGTACTTC. Residues: CSASEGSIGGQISTKNIQYF.

This clonotype was picked up many times. The genes are TRBV12-3 or TRBV12-4 and TRBJ2-5; 9 nucleotides match TRBD2. The V and J ends lost 5 bases and 5 bases, in that order; junction bases with no gene match: 12. The CDR3 totals 16 residues. The CDR3, as DNA: TGTGCCAGCAGTATGACTAGCGGAATAATATTCGAGACCCAGTACTTC. Translation gives CASSMTSGIIFETQYF.

A few counts support this clonotype. V usage is TRBV19 and J usage is TRBJ2-1; 11 nucleotides align to TRBD2. V was pared by 5 bases and J by 7 bases, with 10 bases of the junction left unmatched. Germline V lookup: CDR1 LNHDA, CDR2 SQIVND (reference sequence). The CDR3 contains 16 residues. CDR3 sequence (DNA): TGTGCCAGTAGTGCTAGACTAGCGGGATTGTTTAATGAGCAGTTCTTC. Amino acid sequence: CASSARLAGLFNEQFF. Filled out from reference TRBV19 and TRBJ2-1, the complete variable domain reads DGGITQSPKYLFRKEGQNVTLSCEQNLNHDAMYWYRQDPGQGLRLIYYSQIVNDFQKGDIAEGYSVSREKKESFPLTVTSAQKNPTAFYLCASSARLAGLFNEQFFGPGTRLTVL.

There are many counts of this clonotype. The CDR3 here is CASSQTDGGTYEQYF. CDR3 nucleotides: TGTGCCAGCAGCCAAACCGACGGAGGAACCTACGAGCAGTACTTC. This chain uses TRBV7-6 with TRBJ2-7; weak D call: TRBD2 (5 bases). The CDR3 totals 15 residues. Germline assignment: CDR1 SGHVS and CDR2 FNYEAQ. V lost 5 bases and J lost 2, with 16 bases in between. The variable domain in full, completed from reference TRBV7-6 and TRBJ2-7, reads GAGVSQSPRYKVTKRGQDVALRCDPISGHVSLYWYRQALGQGPEFLTYFNYEAQQDKSGLPNDRFSAERPEGSISTLTIQRTEQRDSAMYRCASSQTDGGTYEQYFGPGTRLTVT.

This clonotype was picked up a small number of times. Being one base from a much bigger clone, this may be a read error. The rearrangement links TRBV12-3 or TRBV12-4 to TRBJ2-1; 9 nucleotides match TRBD1. V lost 3 bases to trimming and J lost 5 bases; unmatched junction nucleotides: 11. The CDR3 sequence is 17 residues long. CDR3 in DNA: TGTGCCAGCAGTTTCCCCGGGACAGGGTCCATGGACAATGAGCAGTTCTTC. The encoded protein is CASSFPGTGSMDNEQFF.

About this clonotype: Just one base apart from a much larger clone, this may be a read error. This chain uses TRBV3-1 with TRBJ2-1; TRBD2 matches 15 bases. With V trimmed by 4 bases and J by 14 bases, 6 bases remained unmatched. Germline V CDR1 and CDR2: LGHDT, YNNKEL (reference sequence). This CDR3 region has 14 residues. CDR3 region: CASSPGLAGGVKFF. The CDR3 DNA is TGTGCCAGCAGCCCAGGACTAGCGGGGGGGGTCAAGTTCTTC.

This clonotype was seen at least ten times. The chain is built from TRBV7-9 and TRBJ2-3, with 7 bases matching TRBD1. Germline CDR1 SEHNR, CDR2 FQNEAQ (reference sequence). This CDR3 has 14 amino acids. V trimming: 5 bases; J trimming: 1 base; junction bases outside the gene matches: 3. CDR3 bases: TGTGCCAGCAGCCACGGACAGGGCACAGATACGCAGTATTTT. This sequence encodes CASSHGQGTDTQYF.

This clonotype was seen ten or more times. This rearrangement joins TRBV7-2 to TRBJ2-5; TRBD2 matches at 14 bases. The CDR3 covers 16 residues. Germline trimming cut 5 bases from V and 4 bases from J; bases unmatched to any gene: 6. The V gene's germline CDR1 is SGHTA and CDR2 FQGNSA. In DNA, the CDR3 is TGTGCCAGCAGCCCAAGGGGACTAGCGGGGGCAGAGACCCAGTACTTC. Translation gives CASSPRGLAGAETQYF.

As concerns this clonotype: This could be a read error, since a much larger clone is one nucleotide away. This chain connects TRBV12-3 or TRBV12-4 to TRBJ2-1; the D is unclear. The tail of the sequence fits TRBJ2-7 better, so the J call may be wrong. The CDR3 spans 13 residues. The CDR3 region has the DNA TGTGCCAGCACCCCGGTGGCGTACAATGAGCAGTACTTC. Amino acids: CASTPVAYNEQYF.

This clonotype was seen many times. This rearrangement joins TRBV12-3 or TRBV12-4 to TRBJ1-2; 9 bases agree with TRBD1. The CDR3 extends over 12 amino acids. V was clipped by 6 bases and J by 8 bases; unmatched bases: 4. Here the CDR3 reads CASSGTGYGYTF. CDR3 DNA: TGTGCCAGCAGCGGGACAGGGTACGGCTACACCTTC.

This clonotype occurred a few times. The chain is built from TRBV29-1 and TRBJ2-1; TRBD2 matches at 10 bases. J was trimmed by 8 bases and V by 4 bases; bases with no gene match: 5. The CDR3 spans 13 residues. Germline V CDR1 and CDR2: SQVTM, ANQGSEA. In nucleotides, the CDR3 is TGCAGCGTTGTCCTAGCGGGGGTATATGAGCAGTTCTTC. This codes for CSVVLAGVYEQFF.

This clonotype was seen at least ten times. V is TRBV11-2 and J is TRBJ1-3, with no clear D. CDR3 length equals 13 residues. Germline V CDR1 and CDR2: SGHAT, FQNNGV. Trimming cost V 3 bases and J 15 bases, with 18 bases left between them. The CDR3 sequence is CASSFELAGSGYF. The CDR3 DNA follows: TGTGCCAGCAGCTTTGAGCTAGCGGGATCTGGATATTTT.

This clonotype appeared many times. This chain joins TRBV28 and TRBJ2-7, with D unresolved. The V end lost 1 base, the J end lost 0 bases, and 16 bases lay between the germline ends. The germline gives CDR1 MDHEN, CDR2 SYDVKM. This CDR3 comprises 17 residues. The CDR3 region has the DNA TGTGCCAGCAGTTTATCCCCAGGCAGCCCGAGCTCCTACGAGCAGTACTTC. It encodes CASSLSPGSPSSYEQYF.

This clonotype came up a few times. This may stem from a read error, because a much larger clone lies one nucleotide away. The chain uses TRBV28 and TRBJ2-7; perhaps TRBD1 as D (6 bases). Trimming took off 5 bases at V and 7 bases at J, with 21 bases between the two ends. The germline CDR1 and CDR2 sequences are MDHEN and SYDVKM. CDR3 size: 15 residues. CDR3 residues: CASSVPRGFLNEQYF. As DNA, the CDR3 is TGTGCCAGCAGTGTTCCCAGGGGTTTTTTGAATGAGCAGTACTTC.

As concerns this clonotype: Germline is not matched at one junction end, which may reflect a read error. This CDR3 is CASSLGDRSCEQYF. CDR3 DNA: TGTGCCAGCAGCTTGGGAGACAGATCCTGCGAGCAGTACTTC. This sequence joins TRBV5-4 and TRBJ2-7; D perhaps matches TRBD1 (5 bases). The CDR3 length is 14 residues. The V gene's germline CDR1 is SGHNT and CDR2 YYREEE (reference sequence).

Note on this clonotype: Just one base apart from a much larger clone, this may be a read error. The chain couples TRBV7-2 to TRBJ2-7, with no clear D. The germline CDR1 and CDR2 sequences are SGHTA and FQGNSA. This CDR3 contains 15 residues. In DNA, the CDR3 is TGTGTCAGCAGCCCTAGAATGCTGACCTCCTACGAGCAGTACTTC. This translates into CVSSPRMLTSYEQYF.

The chain joins TRBV6-1 to TRBJ2-4; the match to TRBD1 covers 7 bases. V was clipped by 4 bases and J by 4 bases; unmatched bases: 1. The CDR3 spans 13 residues. The germline V gene has CDR1 MNHNS and CDR2 SASEGT. The CDR3: CASSGQGKNIQYF. The CDR3 DNA is TGTGCCAGCAGTGGACAGGGAAAAAACATTCAGTACTTC.